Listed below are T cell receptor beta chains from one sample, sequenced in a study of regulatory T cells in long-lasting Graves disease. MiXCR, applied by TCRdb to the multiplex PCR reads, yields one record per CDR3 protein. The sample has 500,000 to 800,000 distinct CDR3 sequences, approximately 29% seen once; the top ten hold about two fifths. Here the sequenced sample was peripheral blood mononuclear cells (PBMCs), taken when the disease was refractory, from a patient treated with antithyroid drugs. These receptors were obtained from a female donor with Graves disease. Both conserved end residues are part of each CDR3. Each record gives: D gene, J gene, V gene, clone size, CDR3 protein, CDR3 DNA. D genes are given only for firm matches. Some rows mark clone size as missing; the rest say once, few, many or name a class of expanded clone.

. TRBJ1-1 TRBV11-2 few CASSRGLPNTEAFF TGTGCCAGCAGCCGGGGACTTCCCAACACTGAAGCTTTCTTT
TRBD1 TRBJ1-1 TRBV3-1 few CASSQYPGQDTEAFF TGTGCCAGCAGCCAATATCCAGGACAGGACACTGAAGCTTTCTTT
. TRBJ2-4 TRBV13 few CASSLRANKNIQYF TGTGCCAGCAGCTTAAGGGCCAACAAAAACATTCAGTACTTC
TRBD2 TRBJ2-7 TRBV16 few CASSQKPVAGGGEQYF TGTGCCAGCAGCCAAAAACCTGTAGCGGGAGGGGGAGAGCAGTACTTC
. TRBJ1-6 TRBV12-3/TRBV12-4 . CASSAQVGSTSPLHF TGTGCCAGCAGTGCTCAAGTCGGATCGACTTCACCCCTCCACTTT
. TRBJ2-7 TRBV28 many CASSASGSYEQYF TGTGCCAGCAGTGCCAGCGGCTCCTACGAGCAGTACTTC
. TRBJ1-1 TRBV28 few CASQQSFKYRMNTEAFF TGTGCCAGCCAACAAAGTTTCAAATACAGGATGAACACTGAAGCTTTCTTT
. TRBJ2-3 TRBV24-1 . CATSDGDTDTQYF TGTGCCACCAGTGACGGGGATACAGATACGCAGTATTTT
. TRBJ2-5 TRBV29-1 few CSVQGPGGTQYF TGCAGCGTTCAGGGCCCCGGTGGGACCCAGTACTTC
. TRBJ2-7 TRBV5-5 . CASSQLDSYEQYF TGTGCCAGCAGCCAACTAGATTCCTACGAGCAGTACTTC
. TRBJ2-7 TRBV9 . CASSVGTETYEQYF TGTGCCAGCAGCGTAGGGACGGAGACCTACGAGCAGTACTTC
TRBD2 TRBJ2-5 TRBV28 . CASSHLLAGDEETQYF TGTGCCAGCAGCCACCTACTAGCGGGAGATGAGGAGACCCAGTACTTC
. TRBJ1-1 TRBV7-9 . CASSLARTPMNTEAFF TGTGCCAGCAGCTTAGCGAGGACACCCATGAACACTGAAGCTTTCTTT
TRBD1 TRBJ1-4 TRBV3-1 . CASSRNRRQGGDEKLFF TGTGCCAGCAGCCGAAATAGGCGACAGGGCGGGGATGAAAAACTGTTTTTT
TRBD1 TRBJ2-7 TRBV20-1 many CSAQLGTGRYEQYF TGCAGTGCGCAGCTAGGGACAGGTCGGTACGAGCAGTACTTC
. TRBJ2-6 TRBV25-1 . CASSALGSGANVLTF TGTGCCAGCAGTGCCCTGGGCTCTGGGGCCAACGTCCTGACTTTC
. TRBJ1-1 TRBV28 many CASQGTVEAFF TGTGCCAGCCAGGGGACCGTAGAAGCTTTCTTT
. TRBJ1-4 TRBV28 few CASSLSQFATNEKLFF TGTGCCAGCAGCTTGTCCCAATTTGCAACTAATGAAAAACTGTTTTTT
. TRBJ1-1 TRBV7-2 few CASSSGPGTEAFF TGTGCCAGCAGCTCTGGACCGGGGACTGAAGCTTTCTTT
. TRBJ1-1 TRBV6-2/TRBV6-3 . CASRPGQPTEAFF TGTGCCAGCAGACCAGGACAGCCGACTGAAGCTTTCTTT
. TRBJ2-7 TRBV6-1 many CASSERHEQYF TGTGCCAGCAGTGAACGCCACGAGCAGTACTTC
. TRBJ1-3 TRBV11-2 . CASSLYGTIYF TGTGCCAGCAGCTTATACGGCACCATATATTTT
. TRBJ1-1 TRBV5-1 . CASSLWGLEGVTEAFF TGCGCCAGCAGTCTCTGGGGGTTGGAAGGTGTGACTGAAGCTTTCTTT
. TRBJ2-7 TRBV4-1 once CASSQDPPGALMYEQYF TGCGCCAGCAGCCAAGACCCACCGGGGGCCTTGATGTACGAGCAGTACTTC
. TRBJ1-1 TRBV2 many CASSEATVREAFF TGTGCCAGCAGTGAAGCCACCGTGAGAGAAGCTTTCTTT
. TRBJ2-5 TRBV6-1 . CASSHRVLGETQYF TGTGCCAGCAGTCACAGGGTTTTAGGAGAGACCCAGTACTTC
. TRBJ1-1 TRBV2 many CASSPDGNTEAFF TGTGCCAGCAGCCCAGACGGGAACACTGAAGCTTTCTTT
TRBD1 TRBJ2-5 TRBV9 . CASSVTGKGTETQYF TGTGCCAGCAGCGTGACAGGGAAGGGGACAGAGACCCAGTACTTC
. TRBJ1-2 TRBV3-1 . CASSQVPGSPANYGYTF TGTGCCAGCAGCCAAGTTCCGGGTTCCCCAGCTAACTATGGCTACACCTTC
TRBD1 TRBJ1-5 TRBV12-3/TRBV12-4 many CASSLAVGTGLDQPQHF TGTGCCAGCAGTTTAGCCGTCGGGACAGGGCTGGATCAGCCCCAGCATTTT
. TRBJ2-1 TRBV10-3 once CAISELLPGLANNEQFF TGTGCCATCAGTGAGCTACTCCCGGGACTCGCTAACAATGAGCAGTTCTTC
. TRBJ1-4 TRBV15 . CATSRERRSNEKLFF TGTGCCACCAGCAGGGAACGAAGGTCTAATGAAAAACTGTTTTTT
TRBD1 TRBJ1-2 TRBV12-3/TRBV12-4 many CASSPGTDNYGYTF TGTGCCAGCAGTCCCGGGACAGATAACTATGGCTACACCTTC
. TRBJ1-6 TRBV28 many CASSKVGRGISPLHF TGTGCCAGCAGCAAAGTGGGGAGGGGAATTTCACCCCTCCACTTT
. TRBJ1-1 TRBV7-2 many CASSLGAGRNTEAFF TGTGCCAGCAGCTTAGGAGCAGGACGGAACACTGAAGCTTTCTTT
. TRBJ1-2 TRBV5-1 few CASPPPGTGWGYTF TGCGCCAGCCCCCCGCCTGGCACGGGATGGGGCTACACCTTC
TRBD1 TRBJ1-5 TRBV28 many CASSLKDRAHSNQPQHF TGTGCCAGCAGTTTAAAGGACAGGGCCCATAGCAATCAGCCCCAGCATTTT
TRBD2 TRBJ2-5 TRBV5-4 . CASSQDLPSGIQETQYF TGCGCCAGCAGCCAAGATCTCCCTAGCGGGATACAAGAGACCCAGTACTTC
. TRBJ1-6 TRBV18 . CASSPEGPANNSPLHF TGTGCCAGCTCACCCGAGGGGCCAGCTAATAATTCACCCCTCCACTTT
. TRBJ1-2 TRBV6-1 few CAIASSRDSLGGYTF TGTGCCATTGCGTCCTCCCGGGACTCCTTAGGAGGCTACACCTTC
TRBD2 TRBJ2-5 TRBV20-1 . CSARVLAGGWETQYF TGCAGTGCTAGAGTCCTAGCGGGAGGCTGGGAGACCCAGTACTTC
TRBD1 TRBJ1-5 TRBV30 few CAWRNTQGVNQPQHF TGTGCCTGGAGGAATACGCAGGGGGTCAATCAGCCCCAGCATTTT
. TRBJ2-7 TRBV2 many CASSEYVGTDSYEQYF TGTGCCAGCAGTGAATATGTGGGGACCGACTCCTACGAGCAGTACTTC
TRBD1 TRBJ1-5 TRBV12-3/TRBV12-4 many CASSGGTVQPQHF TGTGCCAGCAGCGGAGGGACAGTTCAGCCCCAGCATTTT
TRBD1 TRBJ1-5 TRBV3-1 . CASSPSDRINQPQHF TGTGCCAGCAGCCCGTCGGACAGGATTAATCAGCCCCAGCATTTT
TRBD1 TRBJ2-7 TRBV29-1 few CSGASGQGGEQYF TGCAGCGGAGCCTCGGGACAGGGGGGCGAGCAGTACTTC
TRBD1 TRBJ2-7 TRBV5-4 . CATSIWWDRGPYEQYF TGTGCCACCTCAATATGGTGGGACAGGGGCCCCTACGAGCAGTACTTC
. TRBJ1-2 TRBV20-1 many CSFRDEDTMRLNGYTF TGCAGTTTCAGGGACGAAGACACGATGCGATTAAATGGCTACACCTTC
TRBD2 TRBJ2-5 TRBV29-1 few CSVEDGGRGEQETQYF TGCAGCGTTGAAGATGGTGGGCGGGGGGAGCAAGAGACCCAGTACTTC
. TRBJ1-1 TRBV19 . CASLGGWTNTEAFF TGTGCCAGCCTGGGGGGCTGGACGAACACTGAAGCTTTCTTT
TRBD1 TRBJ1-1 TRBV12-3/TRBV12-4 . CASSSNTGAGTEAFF TGTGCCAGCAGTTCGAATACAGGGGCTGGAACTGAAGCTTTCTTT
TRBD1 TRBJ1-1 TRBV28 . CASSQMTGDLNTEAFF TGTGCCAGCAGCCAGATGACAGGGGACCTGAACACTGAAGCTTTCTTT
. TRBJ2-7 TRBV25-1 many CASRTVGPNYEQYF TGTGCCAGCAGGACCGTAGGACCGAACTACGAGCAGTACTTC
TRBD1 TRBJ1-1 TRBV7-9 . CASSPDRGRNTEAFF TGTGCCAGCAGCCCCGACAGGGGGAGGAACACTGAAGCTTTCTTT
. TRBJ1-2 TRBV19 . CASSSTWADSYGYTF TGTGCCAGTAGTTCAACTTGGGCAGACTCCTATGGCTACACCTTC
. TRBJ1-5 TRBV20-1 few CSASSRQGYQPQHF TGCAGTGCTAGCTCTCGGCAGGGGTATCAGCCCCAGCATTTT
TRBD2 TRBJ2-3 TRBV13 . CASSPRLAGGTDTQYF TGTGCCAGCAGCCCCCGACTAGCGGGAGGCACAGATACGCAGTATTTT
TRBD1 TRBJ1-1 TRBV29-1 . CSVGQGVEAFF TGCAGCGTAGGACAGGGGGTAGAAGCTTTCTTT
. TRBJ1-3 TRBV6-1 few CASSEVSVPGNTIYF TGTGCCAGCAGTGAAGTTTCAGTCCCCGGAAACACCATATATTTT